The clone carrying this T cell receptor (beta chain) was seen many times. Arm-PCR of CDR3 regions and iRepertoire HTBI primers were used to build TCR beta libraries. TCRdb itself ran the multiplex PCR reads through MiXCR, one entry per CDR3 protein. Of around 400,000 distinct CDR3 sequences listed, around 11% are singletons. The sample originates from a study of regulatory T cells in long-lasting Graves disease. Study background: Patients with new Graves' disease had used antithyroid drugs below 3 months.

The time point is: newly diagnosed GD, antithyroid drugs for less than 3 months. The TCR library was made from RNA extracted from PBMCs. Graves' disease diagnosis was established per American Thyroid Association guidelines. The authors drew approximately 10 milliliters of peripheral blood into EDTA tubes. Germline loops: CDR1 MNHEY, CDR2 SMNVEV (reference sequence). The CDR3 has 16 residues. V was clipped by 7 bases and J by 4 bases, with 22 bases between them. These sequences were also reported in another study, on T cells in Graves' hyperthyroidism and ophthalmopathy.

V gene TRBV27 combines with J gene TRBJ1-2; a weak D match, TRBD1 (6 bases). The TCR sequence derives from a woman aged 18-35 years with Graves disease. The specimen comprised peripheral blood mononuclear cells (PBMCs), sampled at new diagnosis, from a patient treated with antithyroid drugs. The CDR3 DNA sequence: TGTGCCAGCATGGCGTCGGGGGGGCTGTTTCGCTATGGCTACACCTTC. Encoded protein: CASMASGGLFRYGYTF.